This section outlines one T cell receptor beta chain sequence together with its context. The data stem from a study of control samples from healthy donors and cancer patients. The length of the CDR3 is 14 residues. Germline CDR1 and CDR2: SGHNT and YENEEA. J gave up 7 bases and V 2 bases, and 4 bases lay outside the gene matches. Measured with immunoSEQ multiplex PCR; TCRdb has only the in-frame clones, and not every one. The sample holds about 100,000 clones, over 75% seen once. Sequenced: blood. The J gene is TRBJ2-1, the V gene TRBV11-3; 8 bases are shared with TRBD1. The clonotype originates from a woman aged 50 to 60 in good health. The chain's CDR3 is CASSLRQGWNEQFF. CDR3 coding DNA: TGTGCCAGCAGCTTAAGACAGGGGTGGAATGAGCAGTTCTTC.